The T cell receptor beta chain described here comes from a study of T cells in Graves' hyperthyroidism and ophthalmopathy. Study conclusions and caveats: Ophthalmopathy was told apart from stable hyperthyroidism by a 13 V-J model. Clonotypes that were expanded in thyroid above 0.001 mostly appeared in blood too.

As to this clonotype: What it binds is unknown.

The CDR3 regions of TCR beta were amplified from RNA transcripts. The TCR CDR3 was amplified in a first-round RT-PCR using the HTBI primer set. TCRdb re-derived calls from the multiplex PCR reads in MiXCR, one entry per CDR3 protein. The profile covers fewer than 650,000 distinct CDR3 sequences, with 40% to 50% appearing a single time and about 45% taken by the ten largest. The sequence derives from an adult woman with Graves' disease, either hyperthyroidism or ophthalmopathy (not recorded which). What was sequenced was peripheral blood or thyroid tissue (not recorded which).

CDR3 sequence: CASSARDNGAGYTF. In DNA, the CDR3 is TGTGCCAGCAGTGCTAGAGATAACGGGGCCGGCTACACCTTC. This sequence joins TRBV25-1 and TRBJ1-2; D possibly corresponds to TRBD1 (5 bases). CDR1 and CDR2 from the germline V gene are MGHDK and SYGVNS. V was trimmed by 4 bases and J by 8 bases, leaving 17 bases between them. CDR3 length equals 14 residues.